This TCR beta chain was captured by sequencing in a study of T cell responses to AZD1222 COVID-19 vaccine. Study conclusions and caveats: Repertoires were obtained solely post-peak T cell response.

Concerning this clone itself: Its antigen is unidentified.

Sequenced by immunoSEQ multiplex PCR; TCRdb stores in-frame clones only, minus some. Of about 48,000 clones detected, 80% to 90% appear once; the ten largest clones hold less than 9%. The CDR3 contains 14 residues. From germline, CDR1 is LGHDT and CDR2 YNNKEL (reference sequence). With V trimmed by 5 bases and J by 9 bases, 8 bases remained unmatched. The source is an adult who received the AZD1222 COVID-19 vaccine. The V gene is TRBV3-1 (or the pseudogene TRBV3-2), the J gene TRBJ1-5; 9 bases map to TRBD1. This specimen was peripheral blood, taken 28 days after the second AZD1222 dose. This chain's CDR3 is CASSYRDREGPQHF. The CDR3 DNA reads TGTGCCAGCAGCTACCGGGACAGGGAGGGGCCCCAGCATTTT.